This T cell receptor (beta chain) was identified in a study of beta chain features in type 1 diabetes. For the study at large: Sorted cells examined across all samples numbered approximately 100 million.

V shed 7 bases and J shed 1 base, with 8 bases lying between them. CDR1 is MNHEY, CDR2 SVGAGI, per germline. The CDR3 totals 14 residues. Whole-study findings and limits: A cDNA-based sequencing approach could over-represent cells with high TCR expression. Shortening that was moderate but significant affected the TCRB CDR3s of Type 1 diabetes patients in all four CD4+ subsets. TCRB repertoires of naive, central memory and Treg cells appeared more similar among patients than among healthy donors.

cDNA synthesis used the whole RNA isolate, giving expressed TCRB sequences. Naive, central memory and regulatory T cell samples averaged around 3.9 million reads. Some clones are missing from TCRdb's copy, which holds only in-frame ones; the method was immunoSEQ multiplex PCR. The table has approximately 170,000 clones, roughly 60% seen once. As to this clone: Antigen unknown.

The rearrangement joins TRBV6-5 to TRBJ2-6; D gene uncertain. This TCR was sampled from a young man with type 1 diabetes. Sequences were obtained from naive CD4+ T cells from blood. The CDR3 region is CASTPESGANVLTF. CDR3 sequence (DNA): TGTGCCAGCACCCCGGAATCTGGGGCCAACGTCCTGACTTTC.